This passage covers 10 T cell receptor beta chains from one sample sequenced in a study of T-cell reconstitution after alpha-beta-depleted transplantation in children. Preparation of the TCRbeta library used unique molecular identifiers. TCRdb itself ran the PCR reads through MiXCR, one entry per CDR3 protein. This sample yields about 580,000 distinct CDR3 sequences, of which more than 20% are seen a single time; 12% to 15% belongs to the top ten. The material was PBMCs, mostly from graft donor cells, obtained 360 days after TCRalphabeta/CD19-depleted stem cell transplant. The source of these receptors is a boy in the first two years of life who had a stem cell transplant for acute myeloid leukemia, so the T cells may come from the graft donor.

The V gene is TRBV18, the J gene TRBJ2-2; D is uncertain. The CDR3 runs to 13 residues. CDR1 KGHSH and CDR2 LQKENI come from the germline V gene. The V and J ends lost 8 bases and 4 bases respectively, with 11 bases between them. The chain's CDR3 is CASPVGITGELFF. As DNA, the CDR3 is TGTGCCAGCCCGGTAGGAATCACCGGGGAGCTGTTTTTT.

This clonotype was recorded a few times. V and J are TRBV29-1 and TRBJ1-3; D gene unclear. This CDR3 has 12 amino acids. The germline V and J ends were trimmed by 4 bases and 2 bases, with 6 bases remaining between them. The germline V gene encodes CDR1 SQVTM and CDR2 ANQGSEA. Here the CDR3 DNA reads TGCAGCGTTGGCACAGCTGGAAACACCATATATTTT. Protein product: CSVGTAGNTIYF.

This rearrangement joins TRBV30 to TRBJ2-5; 7 bases map to TRBD2. The V gene's germline CDR1 is GTSNPN and CDR2 SVGIG (reference sequence). The CDR3 has 15 amino acids. The V segment lost 0 bases and the J segment 4 bases; nucleotides outside the gene matches: 8. The CDR3 protein is CAWSVLLGEGETQYF. The CDR3 coding sequence is TGTGCCTGGAGTGTACTTCTGGGGGAGGGAGAGACCCAGTACTTC.

This clonotype has ten or more counts. The genes are TRBV20-1 and TRBJ2-1; D is perhaps TRBD1 or TRBD2 (5 bases each). The CDR3 loop spans 14 amino acids. V was shortened by 8 bases and J by 4 bases, with 18 bases between the two germline ends. The V gene's germline CDR1 is DFQATT and CDR2 SNEGSKA (reference sequence). The CDR3, as DNA: TGCAGTCCTTTTTCAGGGACCATTTACAATGAGCAGTTCTTC. Amino acid sequence: CSPFSGTIYNEQFF.

This clonotype has more than one count but fewer than ten. The chain carries TRBV20-1 and TRBJ2-3, with 7 bases aligning to TRBD2. Germline V gene lookup returns CDR1 DFQATT and CDR2 SNEGSKA (reference sequence). This CDR3 is 14 amino acids long. The junction had 4 bases not matched to a gene; V was cut back by 1 base and J by 3 bases. CDR3 nucleotide sequence: TGCAGTGCTAGAGTCTGGACTAGTACAGATACGCAGTATTTT. Residues: CSARVWTSTDTQYF.

This clonotype was observed a handful of times. This sequence joins TRBV20-1 and TRBJ1-1, with D uncertain. Per germline, CDR1 DFQATT and CDR2 SNEGSKA (reference sequence). CDR3 length equals 10 residues. V gave up 5 bases and J gave up 2 bases, with 3 bases separating them. The CDR3 coding sequence is TGCAGTGCTCCCAACACTGAAGCTTTCTTT. It specifies CSAPNTEAFF.

This chain joins TRBV11-2 and TRBJ2-3, with 10 bases identical to TRBD2. The J segment lost 2 bases and the V segment lost 5 bases, leaving 10 bases of the junction unmatched. Germline assignment: CDR1 SGHAT and CDR2 FQNNGV. The CDR3 contains 17 residues. Here the CDR3 DNA reads TGTGCCAGCAGCCCCTACCCCGGACTAGCGGTCACAGATACGCAGTATTTT. It codes for CASSPYPGLAVTDTQYF.

The CDR3 DNA reads TGCAGTGCTAGAGGGGACCCCACTCTGGCGTTTTTT. Translating it yields CSARGDPTLAFF. The chain carries TRBV20-1 and TRBJ1-4; perhaps TRBD1 as D (5 bases). V was pared by 1 base and J by 16 bases, with 16 bases between. Germline CDR1 and CDR2: DFQATT and SNEGSKA (reference sequence). The CDR3 is 12 amino acids.

This clonotype was counted only a few times. The chain links TRBV4-3 to TRBJ1-1; D is undetermined. Trimming removed 0 bases from V and 3 bases from J, with 17 bases in between. This CDR3 region has 17 residues. Germline CDR1 is LGHNA and CDR2 is YSLEER. CDR3 sequence (DNA): TGCGCCAGCAGCCAAGATTCTCCAGGCCCCTGGGACACTGAAGCTTTCTTT. This sequence encodes CASSQDSPGPWDTEAFF.

This clonotype has a count of ten or more. V and J are TRBV28 and TRBJ1-5; D might be TRBD1 (6 bases). Trimming took 8 bases from V and 4 from J, leaving 15 bases between them. The CDR3 is 14 amino acids. The germline V gene has CDR1 MDHEN and CDR2 SYDVKM. The CDR3 region has the DNA TGTGCCAGCCAACAGATACAGGGTAATCAGCCCCAGCATTTT. It translates to CASQQIQGNQPQHF.